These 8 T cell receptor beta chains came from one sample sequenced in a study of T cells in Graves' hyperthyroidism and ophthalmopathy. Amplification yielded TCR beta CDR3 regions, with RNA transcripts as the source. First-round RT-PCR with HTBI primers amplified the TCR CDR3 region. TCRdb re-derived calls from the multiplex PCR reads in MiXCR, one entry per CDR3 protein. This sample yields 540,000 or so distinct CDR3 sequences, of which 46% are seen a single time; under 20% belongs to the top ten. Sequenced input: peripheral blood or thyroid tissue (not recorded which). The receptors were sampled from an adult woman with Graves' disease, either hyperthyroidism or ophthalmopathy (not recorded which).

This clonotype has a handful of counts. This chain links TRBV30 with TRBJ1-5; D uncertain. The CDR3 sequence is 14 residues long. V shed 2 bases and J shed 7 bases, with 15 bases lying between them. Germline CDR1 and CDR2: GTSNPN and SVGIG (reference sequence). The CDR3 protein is CAWSPAASGQPQHF. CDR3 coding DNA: TGTGCCTGGAGTCCTGCAGCTTCGGGGCAGCCCCAGCATTTT.

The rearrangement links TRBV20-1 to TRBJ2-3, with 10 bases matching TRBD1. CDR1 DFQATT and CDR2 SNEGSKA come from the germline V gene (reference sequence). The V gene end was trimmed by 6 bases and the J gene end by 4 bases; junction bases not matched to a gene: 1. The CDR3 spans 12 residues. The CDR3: CSAGTGADTQYF. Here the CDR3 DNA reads TGCAGTGCAGGGACAGGGGCAGATACGCAGTATTTT.

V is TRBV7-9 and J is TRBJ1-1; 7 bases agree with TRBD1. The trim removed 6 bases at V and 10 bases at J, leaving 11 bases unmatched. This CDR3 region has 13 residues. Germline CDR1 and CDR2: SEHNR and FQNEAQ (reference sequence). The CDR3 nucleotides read TGTGCCAGCAGTCCTGACAGGGTTGCTGGAGCTTTCTTT. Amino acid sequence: CASSPDRVAGAFF.

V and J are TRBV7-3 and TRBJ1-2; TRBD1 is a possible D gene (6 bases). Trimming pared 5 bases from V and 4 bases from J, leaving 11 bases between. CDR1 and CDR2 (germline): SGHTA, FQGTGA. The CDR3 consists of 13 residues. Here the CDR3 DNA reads TGTGCCAGCAGCACCGAACAGGGCTATGGCTACACCTTC. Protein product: CASSTEQGYGYTF.

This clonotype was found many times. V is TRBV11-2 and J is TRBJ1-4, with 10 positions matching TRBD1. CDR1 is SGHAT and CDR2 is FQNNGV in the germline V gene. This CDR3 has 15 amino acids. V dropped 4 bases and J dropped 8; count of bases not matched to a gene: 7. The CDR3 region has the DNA TGTGCCAGCAGCTCGCCGGGACAGGGGAGGGAAAAACTGTTTTTT. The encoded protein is CASSSPGQGREKLFF.

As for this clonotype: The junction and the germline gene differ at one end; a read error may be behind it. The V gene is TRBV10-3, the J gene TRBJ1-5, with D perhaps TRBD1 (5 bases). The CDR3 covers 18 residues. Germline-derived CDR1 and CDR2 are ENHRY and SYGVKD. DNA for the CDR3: TGTGCCACCAGTGAGTCGTTTATTAGGGGCGACGACCACCAGCCCCAGCATTTT. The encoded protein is CATSESFIRGDDHQPQHF.

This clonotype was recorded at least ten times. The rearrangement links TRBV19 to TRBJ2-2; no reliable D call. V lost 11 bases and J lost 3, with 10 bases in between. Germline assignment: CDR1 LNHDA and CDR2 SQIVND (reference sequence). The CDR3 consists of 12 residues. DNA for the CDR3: TGTGCCGGGGAATCCGACACCGGGGAGCTGTTTTTT. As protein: CAGESDTGELFF.

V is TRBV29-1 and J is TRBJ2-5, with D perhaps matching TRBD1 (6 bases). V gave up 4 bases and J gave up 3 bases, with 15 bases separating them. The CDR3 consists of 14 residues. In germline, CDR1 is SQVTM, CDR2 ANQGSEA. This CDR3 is CSVVRQGTKETQYF. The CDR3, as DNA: TGCAGCGTTGTCCGGCAGGGGACAAAAGAGACCCAGTACTTC.